One T cell receptor (beta chain) is described in this entry. Genomic DNA templated the TCR beta VDJ and CDR3 profiling. TCRdb ran MiXCR on the reads and lists one entry per CDR3 protein. The sample lists around 250,000 distinct CDR3 sequences, around 82% seen once, with roughly two fifths in the top ten. CDR3 size: 16 residues. V shed 3 bases and J shed 5 bases, with 19 bases lying between them. Germline V lookup: CDR1 SGHVS, CDR2 FQNEAQ. The entry originates in a study of CD8+CD57+ T cells in acquired aplastic anemia. By flow cytometry, patients selected for sequencing had shown an expansion of CD8+CD57+ cells.

The sequence came from a human donor with aplastic anemia. The rearrangement uses TRBV7-8 and TRBJ1-2, with D unresolved. The source material was sorted CD4+, CD8+, or CD8+CD57+ T cells (not recorded which) from PBMCs. The CDR3 DNA reads TGTGCCAGCAGCTTGGCGAGGGATCCCCTCGTATATGGCTACACCTTC. Its protein is CASSLARDPLVYGYTF.